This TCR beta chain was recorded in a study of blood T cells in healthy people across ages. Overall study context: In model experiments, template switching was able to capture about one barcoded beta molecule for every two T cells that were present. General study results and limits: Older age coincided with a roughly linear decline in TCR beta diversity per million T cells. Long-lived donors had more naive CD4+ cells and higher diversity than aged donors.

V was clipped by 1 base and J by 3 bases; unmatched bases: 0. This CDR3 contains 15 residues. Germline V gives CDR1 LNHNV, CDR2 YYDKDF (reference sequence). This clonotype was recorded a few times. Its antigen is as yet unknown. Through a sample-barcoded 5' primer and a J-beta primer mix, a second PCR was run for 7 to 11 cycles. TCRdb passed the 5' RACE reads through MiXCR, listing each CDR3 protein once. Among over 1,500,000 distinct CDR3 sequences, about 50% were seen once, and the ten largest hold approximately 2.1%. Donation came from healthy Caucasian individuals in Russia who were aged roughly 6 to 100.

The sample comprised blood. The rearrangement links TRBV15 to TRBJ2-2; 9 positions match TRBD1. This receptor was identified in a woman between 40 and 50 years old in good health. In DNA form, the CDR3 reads TGTGCCACCAGCAGAGGGACAGGGGACACCGGGGAGCTGTTTTTT. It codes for CATSRGTGDTGELFF.